The clone carrying this TCR beta chain was detected only once. Its antigen is as yet unknown. This record comes from a study of post-analysis software for immune sequencing data. Points from the study as a whole: The normalized Chao1 diversity of multiple sclerosis patients was significantly lower than that of controls. In patients, TRBV5-6, TRBV5-1 and TRBV20-1 belonged to roughly five TRBV segments found more frequently than in controls.

Researchers reported that TCR beta cDNA libraries carried unique molecular identifiers. TCRdb reprocessed the PCR reads via MiXCR and lists one record per CDR3 protein. The sample lists roughly 650,000 distinct CDR3 sequences; roughly three fifths were seen once. The ends lost 3 bases at V and 4 bases at J; junction bases unmatched: 5. Germline V gene lookup returns CDR1 SNHLY and CDR2 FYNNEI. CDR3 length: 15 residues. Sequencing was done on a sample of blood. This chain connects TRBV2 to TRBJ2-3; 9 positions agree with TRBD2. The clonotype comes from a girl aged 2 to 9 with multiple sclerosis. CDR3 nucleotide sequence: TGTGCCAGCAGTGACCCTAGCGGGATGGCAGATACGCAGTATTTT. Its protein product is CASSDPSGMADTQYF.